The source of this T cell receptor beta chain is a study of T cells expressing NK-cell markers. Study details: Repertoires of TCR beta were obtained from T cells sorted as CD3+CD56+NKG2C+, CD3+CD56+NKG2C- and CD3+CD56-NKG2C+.

For each CDR3 protein, TCRdb gives one entry from its re-call of the 5' RACE reads, without DNA. The listing records about 550,000 distinct CDR3 sequences. Study-wide results and limits: The CD3+CD56-NKG2C+ fraction of several donors was also led by these clonotypes.

A note on this clonotype: Its matching antigen is unknown.

Sequenced material: blood T cells: a sorted CD56 or NKG2C T cell subset, CD4+ or CD8+ T cells, or bulk PBMC T cells (not recorded which). The origin of this receptor is a man aged 18 to 29 in good health.

This CDR3 reads CATSDLTEYQETQYF. This chain connects TRBV24-1 to TRBJ2-5. The V gene's germline CDR1 is KGHDR and CDR2 SFDVKD. The CDR3 extends over 15 amino acids.